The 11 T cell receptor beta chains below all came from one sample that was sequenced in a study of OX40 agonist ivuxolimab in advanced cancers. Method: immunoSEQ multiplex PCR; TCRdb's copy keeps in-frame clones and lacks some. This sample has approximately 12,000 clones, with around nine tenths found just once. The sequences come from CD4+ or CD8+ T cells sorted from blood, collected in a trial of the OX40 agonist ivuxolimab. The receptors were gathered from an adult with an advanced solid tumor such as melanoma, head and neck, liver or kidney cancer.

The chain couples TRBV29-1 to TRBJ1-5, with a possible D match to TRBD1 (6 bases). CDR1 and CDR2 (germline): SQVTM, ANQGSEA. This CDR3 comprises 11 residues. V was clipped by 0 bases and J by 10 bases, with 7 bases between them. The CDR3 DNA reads TGCAGCGTTGAAGATGGGGGCCCCCAGCATTTT. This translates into CSVEDGGPQHF.

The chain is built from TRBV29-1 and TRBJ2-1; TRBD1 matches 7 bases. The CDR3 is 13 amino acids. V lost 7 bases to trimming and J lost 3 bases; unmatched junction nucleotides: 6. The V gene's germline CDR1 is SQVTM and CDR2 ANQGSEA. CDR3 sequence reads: CSAEGGGYNEQFF. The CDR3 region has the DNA TGCAGCGCGGAAGGGGGCGGCTACAATGAGCAGTTCTTC.

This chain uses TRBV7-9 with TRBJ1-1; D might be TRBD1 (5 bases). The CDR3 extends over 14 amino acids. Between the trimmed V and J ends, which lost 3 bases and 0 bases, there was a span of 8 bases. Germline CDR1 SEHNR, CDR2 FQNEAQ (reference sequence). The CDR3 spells CASSFGALNTEAFF. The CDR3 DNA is TGTGCCAGCAGCTTTGGGGCTCTGAACACTGAAGCTTTCTTT.

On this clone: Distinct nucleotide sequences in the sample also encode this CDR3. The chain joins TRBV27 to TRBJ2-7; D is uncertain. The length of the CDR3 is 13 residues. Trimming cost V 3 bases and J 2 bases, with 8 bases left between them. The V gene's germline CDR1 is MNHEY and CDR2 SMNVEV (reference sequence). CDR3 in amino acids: CASSLGRAYEQYF. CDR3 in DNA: TGTGCCAGCAGTTTGGGTAGGGCCTACGAGCAGTACTTC.

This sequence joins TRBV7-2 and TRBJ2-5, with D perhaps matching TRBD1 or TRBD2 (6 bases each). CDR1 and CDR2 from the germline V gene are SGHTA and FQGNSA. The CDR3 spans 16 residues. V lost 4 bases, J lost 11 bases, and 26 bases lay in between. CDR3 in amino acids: CASSSAGWEAPGEQYF. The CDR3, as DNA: TGTGCCAGCAGCTCGGCAGGGTGGGAGGCCCCAGGGGAGCAGTACTTC.

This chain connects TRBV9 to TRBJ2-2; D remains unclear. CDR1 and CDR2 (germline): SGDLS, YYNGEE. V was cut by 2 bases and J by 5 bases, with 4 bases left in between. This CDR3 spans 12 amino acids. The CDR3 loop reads CASSVGTGELFF. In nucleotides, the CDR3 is TGTGCCAGCAGCGTCGGGACCGGGGAGCTGTTTTTT.

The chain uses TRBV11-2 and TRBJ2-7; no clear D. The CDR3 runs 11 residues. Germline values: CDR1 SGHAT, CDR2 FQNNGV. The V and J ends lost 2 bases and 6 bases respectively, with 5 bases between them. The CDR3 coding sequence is TGTGCCAGCAGCTTAACCTCCGAGCAGTACTTC. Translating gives CASSLTSEQYF.

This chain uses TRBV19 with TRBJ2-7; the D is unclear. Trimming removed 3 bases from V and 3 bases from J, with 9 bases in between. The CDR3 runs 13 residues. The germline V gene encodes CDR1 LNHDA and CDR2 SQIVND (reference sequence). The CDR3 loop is CASSIYLRYEQYF. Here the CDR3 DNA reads TGTGCCAGTAGTATTTACCTACGCTACGAGCAGTACTTC.

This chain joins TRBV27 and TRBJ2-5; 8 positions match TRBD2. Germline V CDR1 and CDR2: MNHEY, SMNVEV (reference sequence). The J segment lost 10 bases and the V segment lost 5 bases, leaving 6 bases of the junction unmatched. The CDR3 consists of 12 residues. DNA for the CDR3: TGTGCCAGCAGTCCCCGGGGGGGTAACCAGTACTTC. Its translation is CASSPRGGNQYF.

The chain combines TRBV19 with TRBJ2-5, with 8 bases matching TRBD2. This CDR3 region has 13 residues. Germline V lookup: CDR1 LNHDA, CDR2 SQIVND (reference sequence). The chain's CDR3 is CASGTIGGETQYF. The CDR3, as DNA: TGTGCTAGCGGGACTATTGGAGGAGAGACCCAGTACTTC.

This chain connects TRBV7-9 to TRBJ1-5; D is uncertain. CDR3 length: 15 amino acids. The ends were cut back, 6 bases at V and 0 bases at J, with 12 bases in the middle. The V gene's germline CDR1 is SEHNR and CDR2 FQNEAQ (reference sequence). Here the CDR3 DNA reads TGTGCCAGCAGTTCAGGCCCCTATAGCAATCAGCCCCAGCATTTT. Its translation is CASSSGPYSNQPQHF.